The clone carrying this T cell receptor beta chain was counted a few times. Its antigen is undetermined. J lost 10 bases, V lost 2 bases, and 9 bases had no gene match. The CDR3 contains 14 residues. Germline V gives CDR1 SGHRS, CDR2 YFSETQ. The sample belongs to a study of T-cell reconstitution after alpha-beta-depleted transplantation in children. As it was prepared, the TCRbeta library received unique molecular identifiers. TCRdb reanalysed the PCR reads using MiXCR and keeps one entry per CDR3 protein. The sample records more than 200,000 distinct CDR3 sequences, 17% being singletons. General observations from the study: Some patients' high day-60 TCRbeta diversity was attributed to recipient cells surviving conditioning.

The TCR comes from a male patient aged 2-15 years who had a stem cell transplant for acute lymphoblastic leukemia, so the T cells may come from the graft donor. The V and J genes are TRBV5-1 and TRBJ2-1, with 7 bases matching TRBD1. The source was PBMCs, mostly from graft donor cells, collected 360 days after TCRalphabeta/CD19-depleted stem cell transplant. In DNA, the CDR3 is TGCGCCAGCAGCTTCCGAACAGGGGAGCGGGAGCAGTTCTTC. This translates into CASSFRTGEREQFF.